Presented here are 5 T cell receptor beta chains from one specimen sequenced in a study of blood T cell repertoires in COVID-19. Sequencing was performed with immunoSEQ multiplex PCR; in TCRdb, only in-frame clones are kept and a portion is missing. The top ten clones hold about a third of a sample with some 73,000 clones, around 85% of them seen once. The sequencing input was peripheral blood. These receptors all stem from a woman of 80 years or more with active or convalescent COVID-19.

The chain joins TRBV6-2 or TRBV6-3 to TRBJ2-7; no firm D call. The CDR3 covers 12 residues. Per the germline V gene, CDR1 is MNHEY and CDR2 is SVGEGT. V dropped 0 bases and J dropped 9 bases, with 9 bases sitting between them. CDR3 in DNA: TGTGCCAGCAGTTACTCGGGCCGTGTGCAGTACTTC. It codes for CASSYSGRVQYF.

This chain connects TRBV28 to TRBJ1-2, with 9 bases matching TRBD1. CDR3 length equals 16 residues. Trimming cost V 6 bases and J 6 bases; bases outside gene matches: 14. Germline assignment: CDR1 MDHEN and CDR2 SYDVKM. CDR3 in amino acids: CASSSTGTGPKDGYTF. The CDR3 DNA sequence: TGTGCCAGCAGCTCAACCGGGACAGGGCCTAAGGATGGCTACACCTTC.

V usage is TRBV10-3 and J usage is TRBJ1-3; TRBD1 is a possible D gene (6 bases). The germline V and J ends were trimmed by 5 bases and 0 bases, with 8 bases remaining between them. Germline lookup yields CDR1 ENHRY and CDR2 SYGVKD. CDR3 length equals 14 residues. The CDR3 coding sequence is TGTGCCATCAGTACAGGGAACTCTGGAAACACCATATATTTT. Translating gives CAISTGNSGNTIYF.

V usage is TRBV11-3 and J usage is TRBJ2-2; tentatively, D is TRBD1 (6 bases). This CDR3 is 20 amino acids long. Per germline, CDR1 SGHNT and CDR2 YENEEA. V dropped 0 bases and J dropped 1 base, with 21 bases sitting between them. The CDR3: CASSLDHMSPGQENTGELFF. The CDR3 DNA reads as TGTGCCAGCAGCTTAGACCATATGAGCCCGGGACAAGAGAACACCGGGGAGCTGTTTTTT.

In nucleotides, the CDR3 is TGTGCCAGCAGCCCGGGACAAAACACCGGGGAGCTGTTTTTT. This sequence encodes CASSPGQNTGELFF. The chain is built from TRBV11-3 and TRBJ2-2; D may be TRBD1 (6 bases). V was clipped by 5 bases and J by 2 bases, with 9 bases between them. There are 14 residues in the CDR3. From germline, CDR1 is SGHNT and CDR2 YENEEA.